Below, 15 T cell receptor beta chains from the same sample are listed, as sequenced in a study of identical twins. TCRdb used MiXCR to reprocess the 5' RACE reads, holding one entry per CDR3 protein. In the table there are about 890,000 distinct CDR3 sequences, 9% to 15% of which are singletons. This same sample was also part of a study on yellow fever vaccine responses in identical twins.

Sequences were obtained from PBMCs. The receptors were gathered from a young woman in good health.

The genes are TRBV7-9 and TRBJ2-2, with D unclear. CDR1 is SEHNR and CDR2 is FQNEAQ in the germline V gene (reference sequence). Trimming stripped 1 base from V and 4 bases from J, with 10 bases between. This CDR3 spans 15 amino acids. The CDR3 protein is CASSLVGVGTGELFF. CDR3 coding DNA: TGTGCCAGCAGCTTAGTTGGGGTTGGCACCGGGGAGCTGTTTTTT.

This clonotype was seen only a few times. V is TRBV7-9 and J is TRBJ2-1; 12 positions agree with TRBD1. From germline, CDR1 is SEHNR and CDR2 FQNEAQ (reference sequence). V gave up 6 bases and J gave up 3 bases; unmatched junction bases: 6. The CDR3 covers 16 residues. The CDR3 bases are TGTGCCAGCAGTACCGGGACAGGGGGCATCTACAATGAGCAGTTCTTC. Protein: CASSTGTGGIYNEQFF.

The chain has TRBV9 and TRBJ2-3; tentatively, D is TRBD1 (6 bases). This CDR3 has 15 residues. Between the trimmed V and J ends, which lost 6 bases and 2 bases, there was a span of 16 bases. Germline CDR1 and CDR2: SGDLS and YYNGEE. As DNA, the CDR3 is TGTGCCAGCACCCCTGGGGACACCCTCACAGATACGCAGTATTTT. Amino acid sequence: CASTPGDTLTDTQYF. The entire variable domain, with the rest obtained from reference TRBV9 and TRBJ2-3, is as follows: DSGVTQTPKHLITATGQRVTLRCSPRSGDLSVYWYQQSLDQGLQFLIQYYNGEERAKGNILERFSAQQFPDLHSELNLSSLELGDSALYFCASTPGDTLTDTQYFGPGTRLTVL.

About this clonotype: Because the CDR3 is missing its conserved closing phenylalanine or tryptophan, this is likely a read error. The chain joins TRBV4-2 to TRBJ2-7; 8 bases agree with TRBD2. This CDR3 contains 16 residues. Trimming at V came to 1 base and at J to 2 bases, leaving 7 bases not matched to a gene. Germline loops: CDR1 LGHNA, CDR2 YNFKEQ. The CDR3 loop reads CASSQGGREGAYEQYI. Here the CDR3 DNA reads TGTGCCAGCAGCCAAGGAGGCCGGGAGGGGGCCTACGAGCAGTACATC.

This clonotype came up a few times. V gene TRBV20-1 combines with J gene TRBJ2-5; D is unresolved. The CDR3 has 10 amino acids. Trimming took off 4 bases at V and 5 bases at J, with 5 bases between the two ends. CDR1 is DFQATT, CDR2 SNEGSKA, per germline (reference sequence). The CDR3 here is CSAKGETQYF. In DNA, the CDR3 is TGCAGTGCTAAAGGCGAGACCCAGTACTTC.

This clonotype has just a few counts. The CDR3 loop is CATSRGKPGRFGGEQFF. The CDR3 coding sequence is TGTGCCACCAGCAGAGGAAAGCCAGGGAGGTTTGGGGGAGAGCAGTTCTTC. The rearrangement links TRBV15 to TRBJ2-1; the D gene is possibly TRBD2 (6 bases). CDR1 is LNHNV, CDR2 YYDKDF, per germline (reference sequence). V shed 1 base and J shed 10 bases, with 23 bases lying between them. There are 17 residues in the CDR3.

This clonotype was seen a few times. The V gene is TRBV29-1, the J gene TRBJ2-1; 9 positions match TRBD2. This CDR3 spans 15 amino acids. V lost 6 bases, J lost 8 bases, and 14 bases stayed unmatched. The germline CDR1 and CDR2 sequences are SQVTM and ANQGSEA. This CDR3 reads CSVGRRGGTGDEQFF. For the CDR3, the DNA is TGCAGCGTCGGAAGGCGGGGGGGAACGGGCGATGAGCAGTTCTTC.

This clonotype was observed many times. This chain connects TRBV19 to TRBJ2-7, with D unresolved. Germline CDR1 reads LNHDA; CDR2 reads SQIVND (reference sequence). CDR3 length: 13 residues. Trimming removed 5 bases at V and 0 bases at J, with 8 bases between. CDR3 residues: CASSPAGSYEQYF. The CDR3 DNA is TGTGCCAGTAGTCCCGCCGGCTCCTACGAGCAGTACTTC.

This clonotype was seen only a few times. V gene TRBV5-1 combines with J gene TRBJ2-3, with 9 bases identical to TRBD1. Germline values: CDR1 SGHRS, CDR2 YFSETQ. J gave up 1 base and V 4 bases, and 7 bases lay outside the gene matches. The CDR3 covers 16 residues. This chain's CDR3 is CASSQGQGPRTDTQYF. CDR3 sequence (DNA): TGCGCCAGCAGCCAGGGACAGGGACCCCGCACAGATACGCAGTATTTT.

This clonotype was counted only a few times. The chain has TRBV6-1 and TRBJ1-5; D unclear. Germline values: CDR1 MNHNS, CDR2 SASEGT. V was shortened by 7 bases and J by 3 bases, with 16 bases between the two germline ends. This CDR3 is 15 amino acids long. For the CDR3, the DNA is TGTGCCAGCACCCATCCGGTGGGAGTCAATCAGCCCCAGCATTTT. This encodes CASTHPVGVNQPQHF.

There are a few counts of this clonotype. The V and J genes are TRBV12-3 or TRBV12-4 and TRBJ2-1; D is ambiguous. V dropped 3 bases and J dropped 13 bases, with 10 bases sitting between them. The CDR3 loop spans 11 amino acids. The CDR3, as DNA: TGTGCCAGCAGTTTGGCAGGCGCCCAGTTCTTC. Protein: CASSLAGAQFF.

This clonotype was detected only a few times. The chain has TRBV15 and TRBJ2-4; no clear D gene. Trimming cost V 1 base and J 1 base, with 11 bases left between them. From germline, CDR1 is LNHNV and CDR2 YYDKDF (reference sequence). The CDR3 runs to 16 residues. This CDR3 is CATSRATNLAKNIQYF. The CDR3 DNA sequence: TGTGCCACCAGCAGAGCAACAAACCTCGCCAAAAACATTCAGTACTTC.

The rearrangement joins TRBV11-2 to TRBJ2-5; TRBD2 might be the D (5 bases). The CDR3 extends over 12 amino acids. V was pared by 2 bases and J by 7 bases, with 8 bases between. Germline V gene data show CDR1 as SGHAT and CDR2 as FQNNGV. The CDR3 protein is CASSLNGGTQYF. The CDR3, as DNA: TGTGCCAGCAGCTTAAACGGAGGGACCCAGTACTTC.

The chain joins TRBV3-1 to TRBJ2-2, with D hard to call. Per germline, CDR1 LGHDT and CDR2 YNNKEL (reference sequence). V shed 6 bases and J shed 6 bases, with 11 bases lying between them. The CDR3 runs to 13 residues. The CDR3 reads CASSPSGAGELFF. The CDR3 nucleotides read TGTGCCAGCAGTCCCAGTGGCGCCGGGGAGCTGTTTTTT. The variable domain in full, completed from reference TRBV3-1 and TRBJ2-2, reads DTAVSQTPKYLVTQMGNDKSIKCEQNLGHDTMYWYKQDSKKFLKIMFSYNNKELIINETVPNRFSPKSPDKAHLNLHINSLELGDSAVYFCASSPSGAGELFFGEGSRLTVL.

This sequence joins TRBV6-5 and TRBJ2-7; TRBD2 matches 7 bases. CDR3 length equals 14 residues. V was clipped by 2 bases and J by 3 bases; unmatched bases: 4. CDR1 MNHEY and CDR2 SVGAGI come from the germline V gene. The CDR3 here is CASSYGAGVYEQYV. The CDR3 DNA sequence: TGTGCCAGCAGTTACGGGGCGGGGGTCTACGAGCAGTACGTC.